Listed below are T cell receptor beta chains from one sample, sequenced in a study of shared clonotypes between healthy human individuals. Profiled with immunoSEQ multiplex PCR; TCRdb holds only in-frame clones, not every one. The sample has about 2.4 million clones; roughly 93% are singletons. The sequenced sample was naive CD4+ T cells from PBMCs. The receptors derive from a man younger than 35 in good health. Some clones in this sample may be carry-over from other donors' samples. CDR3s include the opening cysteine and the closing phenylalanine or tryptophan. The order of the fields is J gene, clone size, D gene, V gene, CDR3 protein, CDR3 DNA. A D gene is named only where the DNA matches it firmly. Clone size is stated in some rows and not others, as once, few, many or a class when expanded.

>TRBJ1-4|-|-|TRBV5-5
CASSPWGAEKLFF
TGTGCCAGCAGCCCGTGGGGGGCTGAAAAACTGTTTTTT
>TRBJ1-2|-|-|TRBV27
CASSLFPWGNYGYTF
TGTGCCAGCAGTTTATTTCCCTGGGGAAACTATGGCTACACCTTC
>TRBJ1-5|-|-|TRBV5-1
CASSPGDRPYQPQHF
TGCGCCAGCAGCCCGGGAGACAGGCCCTATCAGCCCCAGCATTTT
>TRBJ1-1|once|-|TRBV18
CASSSAGNTEAFF
TGTGCCAGCTCGTCGGCGGGGAACACTGAAGCTTTCTTT
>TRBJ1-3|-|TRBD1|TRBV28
CATQTQDRVGAIYF
TGTGCCACCCAAACTCAAGACAGGGTAGGGGCCATATATTTT
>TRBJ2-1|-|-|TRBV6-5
CASSYGLAPPEDEQFF
TGTGCCAGCAGTTACGGGTTAGCGCCCCCGGAGGATGAGCAGTTCTTC
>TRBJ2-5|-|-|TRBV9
CASSGGWAQETQYF
TGTGCCAGCAGCGGAGGGTGGGCCCAAGAGACCCAGTACTTC
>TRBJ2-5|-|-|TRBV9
CASSAGETSMETQYF
TGTGCCAGCAGCGCAGGGGAGACTAGCATGGAGACCCAGTACTTC
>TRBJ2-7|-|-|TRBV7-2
CASSSDLLSYEQYF
TGTGCCAGCAGCTCGGACCTACTCTCCTACGAGCAGTACTTC
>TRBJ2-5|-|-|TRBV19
CASSAYSSGETQYF
TGTGCCAGTAGTGCGTACTCAAGCGGGGAGACCCAGTACTTC
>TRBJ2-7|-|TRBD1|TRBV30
CAWNSRGLEQYF
TGTGCCTGGAATAGCAGGGGGCTCGAGCAGTACTTC
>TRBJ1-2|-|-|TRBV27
CASSLYPIGAYGYTF
TGTGCCAGCAGTTTATACCCCATAGGGGCCTATGGCTACACCTTC
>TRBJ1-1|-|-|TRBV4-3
CASSQDLGMTEAFF
TGCGCCAGCAGCCAAGATCTCGGGATGACTGAAGCTTTCTTT
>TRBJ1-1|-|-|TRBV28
CASRLNVEAFF
TGTGCCAGCAGACTAAATGTTGAAGCTTTCTTT
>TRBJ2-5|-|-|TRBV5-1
CASSLGRKEETQYF
TGCGCCAGCAGCTTGGGGAGGAAAGAAGAGACCCAGTACTTC
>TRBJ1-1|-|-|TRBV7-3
CASSPNKGAFF
TGTGCCAGCAGCCCCAACAAGGGGGCTTTCTTT
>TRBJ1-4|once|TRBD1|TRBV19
CASSPGQGYNEKLFF
TGTGCCAGTAGTCCGGGACAGGGTTACAATGAAAAACTGTTTTTT
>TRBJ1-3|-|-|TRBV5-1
CASSLGRSSGNTIYF
TGCGCCAGCAGCTTGGGCAGGTCCTCTGGAAACACCATATATTTT
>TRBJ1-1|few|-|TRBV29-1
CSVVVRQNTEAFF
TGCAGCGTTGTGGTTCGACAGAACACTGAAGCTTTCTTT
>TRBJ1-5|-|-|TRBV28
CASIRDGNQPQHF
TGTGCCAGCATCCGGGATGGCAATCAGCCCCAGCATTTT
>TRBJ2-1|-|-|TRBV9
CASSPQTGRHEQFF
TGTGCCAGCAGCCCCCAGACAGGGAGGCATGAGCAGTTCTTC
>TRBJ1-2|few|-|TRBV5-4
CASSFNYGYTF
TGTGCCAGCAGCTTTAACTATGGCTACACCTTC
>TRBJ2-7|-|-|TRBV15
CATSRVGYEQYF
TGTGCCACCAGCAGAGTTGGCTACGAGCAGTACTTC